This TCR beta chain was captured by sequencing in a study of shared clonotypes between healthy human individuals. Study in general: CD8 memory received one plate per donor, CD8 naive two, CD4 memory three and CD4 naive three.

Assay used: immunoSEQ multiplex PCR; TCRdb lists only in-frame clones, some missing. The data show over a million clones, with approximately 76% seen just once and approximately 1.3% held by the top ten. As for this clone: Its antigen is unknown.

Study-level results: Investigators expected sequencing depth to affect clonotype sharing among donors. Of the naive CD4 clonotypes, about 5% were shared across a handful of donors. Clonotypes not shared had lower generation probabilities than those common to all four donors.

The sample consisted of memory CD4+ T cells sorted from blood. Stated subset: CD45RA-negative fraction. The TCR comes from a man in his late teens or twenties in good health.

CDR3 in DNA: TGTGCCAGCAGCCGCGAGAACACCGGGGAGCTGTTTTTT. Protein: CASSRENTGELFF. The rearrangement links TRBV2 to TRBJ2-2; no reliable D call. This CDR3 contains 13 residues. Trimming took 6 bases from V and 1 from J, leaving 6 bases between them. Looked up from germline, CDR1 is SNHLY and CDR2 is FYNNEI.